A single sample gave rise to the 15 T cell receptor beta chains below, sequenced in a study of blood T cell repertoires in COVID-19. Produced via immunoSEQ multiplex PCR; TCRdb's table is partial and in-frame only. The table lists approximately 220,000 clones, about 86% of them singletons. The material sequenced was PBMCs or T cells enriched from blood (not recorded which). The source is a woman aged 40 to 50 with acute COVID-19.

As concerns this clone: This sample also contains other DNA sequences that code for the same CDR3. The chain combines TRBV18 with TRBJ2-2, with a tentative D call TRBD1 (5 bases). V lost 1 base to trimming and J lost 1 base, with 7 bases between them. CDR1 is KGHSH and CDR2 is LQKENI in the germline V gene. CDR3 length equals 15 residues. The CDR3 reads CASSPQGVNTGELFF. The CDR3 region has the DNA TGTGCCAGCTCACCACAAGGGGTGAACACCGGGGAGCTGTTTTTT.

The sample holds one count of this clone. The V call is TRBV20-1, the J call TRBJ1-2, with TRBD1 as a possible D gene (6 bases). Germline V lookup: CDR1 DFQATT, CDR2 SNEGSKA (reference sequence). The CDR3 consists of 14 residues. V was pared by 3 bases and J by 7 bases, with 18 bases between. CDR3 bases: TGCAGTGCTAGTGGAGACAGGCGGATTTTTGGCTACACCTTC. This gives the protein CSASGDRRIFGYTF.

The chain recombines TRBV5-1 with TRBJ1-4; tentative D call: TRBD1 (5 bases). CDR1 is SGHRS, CDR2 YFSETQ, per germline. With 0 bases removed from V and 5 bases from J, the gap between germline ends came to 17 bases. This CDR3 comprises 17 residues. The CDR3 DNA sequence: TGCGCCAGCAGCTTGGGGGGAACAGGCTCAGCAAATGAAAAACTGTTTTTT. Protein product: CASSLGGTGSANEKLFF.

The CDR3 nucleotides are TGTGCCAGCAGCCGGGACAGGGTTTCGAGCTCTGGAAACACCATATATTTT. This encodes CASSRDRVSSSGNTIYF. This rearrangement joins TRBV11-2 to TRBJ1-3, with 9 bases lining up with TRBD1. From germline, CDR1 is SGHAT and CDR2 FQNNGV. With 5 bases clipped from V and 0 bases from J, the junction kept 8 bases outside the gene matches. The CDR3 extends over 17 amino acids.

This chain connects TRBV14 to TRBJ2-3, with no clear D. V shed 4 bases and J shed 7 bases, with 9 bases lying between them. This CDR3 is built from 12 residues. Germline V gene sequence: CDR1 SGHDN, CDR2 FVKESK. In nucleotides, the CDR3 is TGTGCCAGCAGCCGAACGAGAAATACGCAGTATTTT. Translated: CASSRTRNTQYF.

The chain links TRBV6-2 or TRBV6-3 to TRBJ2-7; weak D call: TRBD1 (6 bases). The CDR3 runs to 12 residues. The germline V gene encodes CDR1 MNHEY and CDR2 SVGEGT. Trimming removed 2 bases from V and 4 bases from J, with 6 bases in between. Here the CDR3 reads CASSYRGYEQYF. The CDR3 nucleotides read TGTGCCAGCAGTTACAGGGGGTACGAGCAGTACTTC.

As concerns this clone: Lacking the conserved final phenylalanine or tryptophan, this CDR3 likely reflects a read error. The V and J genes are TRBV2 and TRBJ1-1; D remains unclear. This CDR3 has 12 residues. V shed 2 bases and J shed 5 bases, with 6 bases lying between them. Germline CDR1 reads SNHLY; CDR2 reads FYNNEI. CDR3 sequence reads: CASSEWSTEAFL. The CDR3 DNA is TGTGCCAGCAGTGAATGGTCGACTGAAGCTTTCCTT.

CDR3 sequence (DNA): TGTGCCTGGAGTGTACAGCTAGCACAGGGGGCGAGTGAGCAGTACTTC. This translates into CAWSVQLAQGASEQYF. J is TRBJ2-7 and V is TRBV30; 9 bases are a match to TRBD1. Germline V gene lookup returns CDR1 GTSNPN and CDR2 SVGIG (reference sequence). This CDR3 is built from 16 residues. V shed 0 bases, J shed 7 bases, and the junction held 13 bases outside the gene matches.

In this sample, this clone turned up many times. This chain links TRBV2 with TRBJ2-2; tentatively, D is TRBD1 (6 bases). V lost 7 bases to trimming and J lost 6 bases, with 15 bases between them. Germline CDR1 and CDR2: SNHLY and FYNNEI. The CDR3 loop spans 14 amino acids. CDR3 protein: CASKERQAAGELFF. The CDR3 coding sequence is TGTGCCAGCAAGGAACGACAGGCTGCCGGGGAGCTGTTTTTT.

J is TRBJ1-2 and V is TRBV4-3; no clear D. V was clipped by 0 bases and J by 6 bases, with 11 bases between them. Germline values: CDR1 LGHNA, CDR2 YSLEER. The CDR3 sequence is 14 residues long. The CDR3 loop reads CASSQDPGVDGYTF. The CDR3 DNA sequence: TGCGCCAGCAGCCAAGATCCCGGGGTGGATGGCTACACCTTC.

The CDR3 bases are TGTGCCAGCAGTTTATGGCCCCGGGACTCAGATACGCAGTATTTT. It specifies CASSLWPRDSDTQYF. The chain has TRBV28 and TRBJ2-3, with D maybe TRBD2 (6 bases). This CDR3 is 15 amino acids long. In germline, CDR1 is MDHEN, CDR2 SYDVKM. With 0 bases removed from V and 4 bases from J, the gap between germline ends came to 11 bases.

The chain combines TRBV15 with TRBJ2-3; the D is unclear. V lost 0 bases to trimming and J lost 2 bases, with 9 bases between them. From germline, CDR1 is LNHNV and CDR2 YYDKDF (reference sequence). The CDR3 runs to 15 residues. The CDR3 sequence is CATSRDQTITDTQYF. The CDR3 DNA is TGTGCCACCAGCAGAGACCAGACAATCACAGATACGCAGTATTTT. The entire variable domain, with the rest obtained from reference TRBV15 and TRBJ2-3, is as follows: DAMVIQNPRYQVTQFGKPVTLSCSQTLNHNVMYWYQQKSSQAPKLLFHYYDKDFNNEADTPDNFQSRRPNTSFCFLDIRSPGLGDTAMYLCATSRDQTITDTQYFGPGTRLTVL.

The chain has TRBV12-5 and TRBJ2-3; a possible D gene is TRBD2 (7 bases). V was shortened by 8 bases and J by 2 bases, with 26 bases between the two germline ends. The CDR3 length is 18 residues. From germline, CDR1 is LGHNT and CDR2 FRNRAP. CDR3 in amino acids: CASSHSPLGGGHTDTQYF. The CDR3 nucleotides are TGTGCTAGTTCGCACTCTCCCTTAGGCGGGGGCCACACAGATACGCAGTATTTT.

This sequence joins TRBV4-3 and TRBJ2-1; 7 nucleotides agree with TRBD2. The CDR3 contains 16 residues. CDR1 and CDR2 (germline): LGHNA, YSLEER. V trimming: 4 bases; J trimming: 9 bases; junction bases outside the gene matches: 15. The CDR3 nucleotides read TGCGCCAGCAGCCGGTACCGGGACTACCAAACGGGTGAGCAGTTCTTC. Translation: CASSRYRDYQTGEQFF.

The rearrangement joins TRBV27 to TRBJ2-1; 13 nucleotides agree with TRBD2. From germline, CDR1 is MNHEY and CDR2 SMNVEV (reference sequence). The CDR3 loop spans 18 amino acids. J gave up 0 bases and V 2 bases, and 4 bases lay outside the gene matches. This CDR3 is CASSLGTSGASSYNEQFF. CDR3 DNA sequence: TGTGCCAGCAGTTTAGGGACTAGCGGGGCAAGCTCCTACAATGAGCAGTTCTTC.